These T cell receptor beta chains were read from a single sample in a study of OX40 agonist ivuxolimab in advanced cancers. Measured with immunoSEQ multiplex PCR; TCRdb has only the in-frame clones, and not every one. The table has about 83,000 clones, under 90% seen once; the top ten hold 1.5% to 2%. The material sequenced was CD4+ or CD8+ T cells sorted from blood, taken in a trial of the OX40 agonist ivuxolimab. The receptors originated from an adult with an advanced solid tumor such as melanoma, head and neck, liver or kidney cancer. Both conserved end residues are part of each CDR3. The D gene is left open where the match is weak. A row's size may be missing; if present it is once, few, many or a size class.

j_call clone_size d_call v_call cdr3_aa cdr3_nt
TRBJ2-3 NA NA TRBV5-4 CASSLDGQDTQYF TGTGCCAGCAGCTTGGATGGGCAAGATACGCAGTATTTT
TRBJ2-7 NA NA TRBV28 CASTAEQGYEQYF TGTGCCAGCACCGCGGAACAGGGCTACGAGCAGTACTTC
TRBJ1-1 NA NA TRBV2 CASTEGPRAGKAFF TGTGCCAGCACCGAGGGGCCCCGGGCCGGGAAGGCTTTCTTT
TRBJ1-6 NA NA TRBV14 CASSQGGNSPLHF TGTGCCAGCAGCCAAGGGGGTAATTCACCCCTCCACTTT
TRBJ1-2 NA NA TRBV19 CASMRQNYGYTF TGTGCCAGTATGCGACAGAACTATGGCTACACCTTC
TRBJ2-1 NA NA TRBV29-1 CSVVLGHEQFF TGCAGCGTGGTTCTGGGCCACGAGCAGTTCTTC
TRBJ1-6 once NA TRBV6-4 CASSADDRSNSPLHF TGTGCCAGCAGTGCCGACGACAGATCTAATTCACCCCTCCACTTT
TRBJ2-7 NA TRBD1 TRBV10-3 CAISEDRGEQYF TGTGCCATCAGTGAGGACAGGGGCGAGCAGTACTTC
TRBJ1-6 NA NA TRBV6-1 CASSEIYSPLHF TGTGCCAGCAGTGAAATTTATTCACCCCTCCACTTT
TRBJ2-7 few TRBD1 TRBV5-6 CASSLVGTAYEQYF TGTGCCAGCAGCTTGGTAGGGACAGCCTACGAGCAGTACTTC
TRBJ1-2 few TRBD1 TRBV10-2 CASSPGTGVGGYTF TGCGCCAGCAGTCCCGGGACAGGGGTCGGGGGCTACACCTTC
TRBJ2-2 NA NA TRBV25-1 CASSVIGGYTGELFF TGTGCCAGCAGTGTTATCGGGGGCTACACCGGGGAGCTGTTTTTT
TRBJ2-7 NA NA TRBV18 CASSPFRDESSYEQYF TGTGCCAGCTCACCATTCCGGGACGAAAGCTCCTACGAGCAGTACTTC
TRBJ2-1 NA TRBD1 TRBV19 CASSPHRGPYNEQFF TGTGCCAGTAGTCCGCACAGGGGGCCCTACAATGAGCAGTTCTTC
TRBJ2-6 NA NA TRBV10-3 CAISSGLVGANVLTF TGTGCCATCAGTTCAGGGCTCGTAGGGGCCAACGTCCTGACTTTC
TRBJ2-3 NA NA TRBV15 CATSRDYTDTQYF TGTGCCACCAGCAGAGATTACACAGATACGCAGTATTTT
TRBJ1-2 few TRBD1 TRBV6-6 CASSFYRQGINYGYTF TGTGCCAGCAGTTTCTATAGACAGGGAATTAACTATGGCTACACCTTC
TRBJ2-3 NA NA TRBV15 CATSPGTRGTDTQYF TGTGCCACCAGCCCCGGGACTCGGGGCACAGATACGCAGTATTTT
TRBJ1-1 few NA TRBV6-6 CASRRPQPPNTEAFF TGTGCCAGCAGGAGACCGCAGCCTCCGAACACTGAAGCTTTCTTT
TRBJ2-7 NA NA TRBV7-2 CASSLNGIPSYEQYF TGTGCCAGCAGCTTAAACGGGATACCCTCCTACGAGCAGTACTTC
TRBJ2-1 NA NA TRBV19 CASSISWQGYNEQFF TGTGCCAGTAGTATTTCCTGGCAGGGATACAATGAGCAGTTCTTC
TRBJ2-7 once TRBD1 TRBV10-3 CAISYRDRGNEQYF TGTGCCATCAGTTACCGGGACAGGGGGAACGAGCAGTACTTC